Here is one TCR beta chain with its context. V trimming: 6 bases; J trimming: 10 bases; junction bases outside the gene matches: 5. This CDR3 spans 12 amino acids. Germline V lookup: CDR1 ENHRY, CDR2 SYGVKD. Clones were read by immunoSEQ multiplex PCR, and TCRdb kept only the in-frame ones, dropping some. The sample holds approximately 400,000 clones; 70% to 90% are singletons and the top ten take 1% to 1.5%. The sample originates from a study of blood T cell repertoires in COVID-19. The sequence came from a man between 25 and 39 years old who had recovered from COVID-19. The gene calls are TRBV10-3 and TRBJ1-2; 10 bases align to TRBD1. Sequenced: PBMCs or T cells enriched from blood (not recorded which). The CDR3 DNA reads TGTGCCATCAGGGGGACAGGGGAACACTACACCTTC. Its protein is CAIRGTGEHYTF.